Sequencing of this TCR beta chain was carried out in a study of shared clonotypes between healthy human individuals (dated by TCRdb to 2018 to 2020). With respect to the entire study: Three men and two women, aged 18 to 49 years, made up the cohort. For each donor, three plates each were used for CD4 naive and CD4 memory, two plates were used for CD8 naive, and one plate was used for CD8 memory. Blood TCR repertoires of about five healthy adults were deeply sequenced to estimate repertoire size and the extent of clonotype sharing between individuals. Different laboratories and diverse techniques were used to prepare libraries and sequence TCR repertoires, to increase sequencing depth and limit assay-specific biases. Leukapheresis yielded between about 0.8 and 8.9 billion PBMCs per donor. What the research found in general, with its limitations: Pairwise subsampling indicated that sequencing depth was expected to affect the degree of clonotype sharing among donors. Higher generation probabilities were observed for clonotypes shared by all four sorted-subset donors than for non-shared clonotypes. Naive subsets generally had larger estimated clonotype richness than memory subsets did. The genetic and exposure-history diversity represented was limited by the small number of donors. When four donors were compared, the shared fraction of clonotypes was roughly 5% for naive CD4, about 4% for naive CD8, more than 2% for memory CD4, and 0.4% for memory CD8. Rarefaction of sorted-subset datasets indicated incomplete sequencing despite the large sequencing depth. Sampling was limited to blood, and TCR repertoires in tissue likely differ from TCR repertoires in blood.

The germline V gene provides CDR1 SGHTS and CDR2 YDEGEE. V is shortened by 4 bases, J by 3 bases, and the region joining them spans 16 bases. The CDR3 covers 15 residues, taking in both the cysteine and the phenylalanine. Only CDR3 DNA remains: 45 bases, in frame from the first base. CD8 naive samples were CD45RO-negative cells positively selected for CCR7, giving a CD45RA+CCR7+ population that excluded TemRA cells. Donors were healthy HIV-negative adults with no recently reported acute infections or vaccinations. Only Caucasian adults living in Nashville, Tennessee, USA were represented among the donors. After blood collection by leukapheresis, PBMCs were isolated using Ficoll-Histopaque density gradient centrifugation and then cryopreserved in the vapor phase of liquid nitrogen. Analytical flow cytometry was used to check the purity and quantity of each magnetically sorted T cell population. Genomic DNA was isolated from each sorted fraction and quantified by UV absorbance on a Nanodrop 2000c.

With regard to this clone: Its binding antigen is unknown. Qualities for individual bases were not recorded, and no much larger clone is one base off.

TCR CDR3 regions were amplified from genomic DNA by multiplex PCR using the deep immunoSEQ assay. Extracted genomic DNA from each cell subset was distributed evenly across all wells of several immunoSEQ 96-well plates, and each plate was treated as a replicate. For sorted subsets, 150 to 200 ng genomic DNA, equal to 25,000 to 35,000 T cell genomes, was loaded into each replicate PCR. Purified libraries were measured with a Qubit 3.0 fluorometer, size-checked on a Bioanalyzer 2100, and measured again with the KAPA Library Quantification kit. Each immunoSEQ 96-well plate was sequenced on its own single-read 150-cycle Illumina NextSeq 550 flow cell. From the authors' description of their analysis: Because only junctional sequences without quality scores were contained in the immunoSEQ output, filtering matching that applied to full-length reads could not be performed. Sequences were annotated with PyIR, a Python wrapper for IgBLAST v1.9, and V/J genes and CDR3 were assigned using IMGT germline references. Reads with weak V/J assignments (E-value above 1e-6), missing CDR3, stop codons, out-of-frame junctions, or ambiguous translated residues were removed. V3J clonotypes were defined as sequences sharing an identical inferred V gene, J gene, and CDR3 amino acid sequence. Percentage overlap between repertoires was calculated by dividing the number of shared unique clonotypes by the size of the smaller repertoire. Richness of each repertoire was evaluated using RTK rarefaction, the Chao1 estimator, and Recon v2.1 estimates of unobserved clonotypes. For all TCRbeta clonotypes obtained by the gDNA method from a handful of donors, generation probabilities were computed with OLGA. TCRdb stores this immuneACCESS table with in-frame sequences only. Part of the clones is absent; in the studies checked, under half of the shortfall reflects unresolved V genes, and no reason is known for the rest. V, J and clone size are those of that table, while D and trimming were read from the DNA. For this sample there are some 2 million clones; roughly 94% appear just once. Jointly, the top ten make up around 1% of the sample.

This TCR was sampled from a man between 18 and 29 years old in good health. The V and J genes are TRBV5-8 and TRBJ1-2, with TRBD1 as a weak D call on 5 bases. Material for sequencing was naive CD8+ T cells sorted from blood. The label giving this sample's cell subset or site can be read as: CD45RA+CCR7+. The nucleotides are TGTGCCAGCAGCACCGGGACCCAGCCCCACTATGGCTACACCTTC. Translated, it gives CASSTGTQPHYGYTF.